Listed below are T cell receptor beta chains from one sample, sequenced in a study of T cell repertoires in cytomegalovirus infection. These TCRs are of unknown antigen specificity. In TCRdb, the reads were re-called with MiXCR into one record per CDR3 protein. The table shows more than 35,000 distinct CDR3 sequences, with about 54% occurring only once. The sequenced sample was CD8+ T cells from cultured PBMCs, obtained from culture after CMV antigen stimulation. These receptors all come from a human donor in good health (CMV status not recorded). Some clones in this sample may be carry-over from other donors' samples. Both conserved end residues are part of each CDR3. The order of the fields is J gene, V gene, clone size, CDR3 protein. Only some rows state a clone size, as once, few, many or a class for expanded clones.

TRBJ1-2 TRBV7-2 NA CASSLEGLGISGYTF
TRBJ2-7 TRBV7-6 few CASSLEGWPPDSYEQYF
TRBJ1-1 TRBV29-1 NA CSVGLGGRGTEAFF
TRBJ2-3 TRBV7-3 NA CASSTTSGVTDTQYF
TRBJ2-3 TRBV12-3/TRBV12-4 NA CASSFLGESSTDTQYF
TRBJ2-3 TRBV7-9 few CASSLPLGTGGTDTQYF
TRBJ1-5 TRBV6-6 NA CASSYRGGGGQPQHF
TRBJ2-7 TRBV10-3 NA CAISEASGRALFDEQYF
TRBJ1-5 TRBV9 NA CASSVGFGGNQPQHF
TRBJ1-2 TRBV7-2 NA CASPWGVGYTF
TRBJ1-2 TRBV27 few CASRHEDAPGYGYTF
TRBJ1-1 TRBV7-4 NA CASSPTRGLNTEAFF
TRBJ2-1 TRBV6-8 NA CASSPTSGTYNEQFF
TRBJ2-5 TRBV7-8 NA CASSFGRGGRETQYF
TRBJ1-1 TRBV12-3/TRBV12-4 NA CASSRDRGKAFF
TRBJ1-5 TRBV10-3 NA CAISGDRASNQPQHF
TRBJ1-5 TRBV6-2/TRBV6-3 NA CASSYGGDIWTNQPQHF
TRBJ1-6 TRBV4-3 NA CASALGNRGNSPLHF
TRBJ2-3 TRBV12-3/TRBV12-4 few CASSQNSGRASTDTQYF
TRBJ1-5 TRBV7-6 NA CASSLSEGLNQPQHF
TRBJ1-4 TRBV7-2 NA CASSHDSPLNEKLFF
TRBJ1-5 TRBV9 few CASSVGGTGNQPQHF
TRBJ2-2 TRBV7-9 few CASSGQPSTGELFF
TRBJ2-2 TRBV7-2 NA CASSPRTSGNTGELFF
TRBJ2-1 TRBV7-2 NA CASSSRGERAYEQFF
TRBJ1-1 TRBV7-6 many CASSVTENTEAFF
TRBJ1-5 TRBV27 once CASSLAGDNQPQHF
TRBJ2-1 TRBV5-1 NA CASSLVGLAGFKGEQFF